The next 22 T cell receptor beta chains were all read from a single sample in a study of post-analysis software for immune sequencing data. Whole-study findings and limits: Five TRBV segments were significantly more frequent in patients than in controls. TRBV5-6, TRBV5-1 and TRBV20-1 were among these segments.

The antigens for these receptors are not known. Built from TCR beta cDNA, the libraries had unique molecular identifiers in them. MiXCR, run by TCRdb on the PCR reads, gives a single entry per CDR3 protein. The profile shows roughly 650,000 distinct CDR3 sequences, approximately 59% of them singletons. Source material: blood. The receptors derive from a girl aged 2-15 years with multiple sclerosis.

The rearrangement links TRBV20-1 to TRBJ2-7; D is perhaps TRBD2 (5 bases). V was cut by 6 bases and J by 1 base, with 16 bases left in between. The CDR3 extends over 14 amino acids. Germline values: CDR1 DFQATT, CDR2 SNEGSKA (reference sequence). In DNA form, the CDR3 reads TGCAGTGCGGCTTACTCGAGCGGATCCTACGAGCAGTACTTC. Its protein product is CSAAYSSGSYEQYF.

This clonotype was seen only a few times. This sequence joins TRBV6-5 and TRBJ2-1; 7 nucleotides agree with TRBD1. The CDR3 totals 15 residues. CDR1 and CDR2 (germline): MNHEY, SVGAGI. The junction had 8 bases not matched to a gene; V was cut back by 0 bases and J by 9 bases. CDR3 sequence (DNA): TGTGCCAGCAGTTACTCCGCGACAGGGTATACTGAGCAGTTCTTC. Protein sequence: CASSYSATGYTEQFF.

This clonotype has only a few counts. The chain is built from TRBV20-1 and TRBJ1-1, with a weak D call TRBD1 (5 bases). The V gene's germline CDR1 is DFQATT and CDR2 SNEGSKA (reference sequence). Trimming stripped 4 bases from V and 6 bases from J, with 15 bases between. This CDR3 comprises 13 residues. Here the CDR3 reads CSATWDGLPEAFF. The CDR3 DNA follows: TGCAGTGCTACATGGGACGGGCTTCCTGAAGCTTTCTTT.

This clonotype was observed a handful of times. The rearrangement uses TRBV12-3 or TRBV12-4 and TRBJ2-5, with D uncertain. Trimming took off 6 bases at V and 5 bases at J, with 22 bases between the two ends. The CDR3 length is 16 residues. The CDR3 spells CASSLFQAGLGETQYF. The CDR3 DNA follows: TGTGCCAGCAGCCTTTTCCAGGCAGGTCTTGGCGAGACCCAGTACTTC.

This clonotype was counted a few times. The J gene is TRBJ1-6, the V gene TRBV5-1; TRBD1 might be the D (6 bases). V lost 3 bases and J 7 bases, leaving 11 bases between the germline ends. Looked up from germline, CDR1 is SGHRS and CDR2 is YFSETQ. This CDR3 spans 14 amino acids. The CDR3 sequence is CASSSGDTNSPLHF. The CDR3, as DNA: TGCGCCAGCAGCTCGGGGGACACCAATTCACCCCTCCACTTT.

The chain is built from TRBV6-5 and TRBJ1-2; TRBD1 agrees at 7 bases. V gave up 6 bases and J gave up 1 base; unmatched junction bases: 11. This CDR3 is 16 amino acids long. The germline gives CDR1 MNHEY, CDR2 SVGAGI. CDR3 in DNA: TGTGCCAGCAGCCCCGGGGGCCAGGGGGGTAACTATGGCTACACCTTC. Translated: CASSPGGQGGNYGYTF.

This clonotype has just a few counts. The J gene is TRBJ2-5, the V gene TRBV20-1, with TRBD1 identical over 9 bases. V shed 6 bases and J 5 bases; nucleotides not matched to a gene: 10. CDR3 length equals 14 residues. Germline V gene data show CDR1 as DFQATT and CDR2 as SNEGSKA (reference sequence). The CDR3 region is CSARDRVRLETQYF. CDR3 in DNA: TGCAGTGCCAGGGACAGGGTGAGGTTGGAGACCCAGTACTTC.

A few counts support this clonotype. The chain carries TRBV7-2 and TRBJ2-3, with 10 bases fitting TRBD2. Germline CDR1 is SGHTA and CDR2 is FQGNSA. The CDR3 extends over 16 amino acids. V lost 5 bases to trimming and J lost 0 bases; unmatched junction nucleotides: 5. The CDR3 here is CASSVSGGGSTDTQYF. The CDR3 DNA reads as TGTGCCAGCAGCGTAAGCGGGGGGGGAAGCACAGATACGCAGTATTTT.

The rearrangement links TRBV25-1 to TRBJ2-7; tentatively, D is TRBD1 (6 bases). Trimming took 5 bases from V and 12 from J, leaving 14 bases between them. CDR3 length: 11 amino acids. CDR1 is MGHDK and CDR2 is SYGVNS in the germline V gene. CDR3 bases: TGTGCCAGCAGTAACCAAGGGGGTACGTACTTC. Translation: CASSNQGGTYF.

This clonotype was seen a few times. The J gene is TRBJ2-3, the V gene TRBV5-1; perhaps TRBD2 as D (6 bases). Looked up from germline, CDR1 is SGHRS and CDR2 is YFSETQ. The CDR3 has 14 residues. V was pared by 2 bases and J by 4 bases, with 11 bases between. In DNA, the CDR3 is TGCGCCAGCAGCTTAGGGAGGACTGCAGATACGCAGTATTTT. Protein: CASSLGRTADTQYF.

The chain couples TRBV9 to TRBJ2-1, with TRBD2 identical over 9 bases. Trimming at V came to 0 bases and at J to 6 bases, leaving 10 bases not matched to a gene. Germline V gene data show CDR1 as SGDLS and CDR2 as YYNGEE. CDR3 length equals 17 residues. CDR3 loop: CASSVGTAGGSRNEQFF. CDR3 coding DNA: TGTGCCAGCAGCGTAGGGACGGCGGGAGGGTCCCGCAATGAGCAGTTCTTC.

This clonotype came up a few times. This chain links TRBV20-1 with TRBJ2-1; 8 nucleotides align to TRBD2. The V and J ends lost 5 bases and 4 bases, in that order; junction bases with no gene match: 7. Germline CDR1 DFQATT, CDR2 SNEGSKA (reference sequence). The CDR3 consists of 14 residues. The CDR3 nucleotides are TGCAGTGCTGCGGGGGGTCCTCGGTACAATGAGCAGTTCTTC. Amino acid sequence: CSAAGGPRYNEQFF.

This rearrangement joins TRBV6-2 or TRBV6-3 to TRBJ1-5; 7 bases map to TRBD1. The V gene's germline CDR1 is MNHEY and CDR2 SVGEGT. The CDR3 totals 15 residues. Trimming at V came to 6 bases and at J to 7 bases, leaving 12 bases not matched to a gene. The CDR3 is CASRGPGQRSQPQHF. CDR3 nucleotides: TGTGCCAGCAGGGGACCGGGACAGAGGTCCCAGCCCCAGCATTTT.

This clonotype was detected only a few times. As DNA, the CDR3 is TGTGCCAGCAGCCGAGGGACCTCCTACAATGAGCAGTTCTTC. Its protein product is CASSRGTSYNEQFF. The chain recombines TRBV2 with TRBJ2-1; either TRBD1 or TRBD2 may supply D (5 bases each). Germline assignment: CDR1 SNHLY and CDR2 FYNNEI. The CDR3 has 14 residues. Between the trimmed V and J ends, which lost 6 bases and 0 bases, there was a span of 9 bases.

This chain links TRBV29-1 with TRBJ2-5; weak D call: TRBD2 (6 bases). The tail of the sequence fits TRBJ2-7 better, so the J call may be wrong. The CDR3 sequence is 12 residues long. CDR1 is SQVTM, CDR2 ANQGSEA, per germline. This CDR3 is CSVAGDPYEQYF. In DNA form, the CDR3 reads TGCAGCGTTGCGGGGGATCCGTACGAGCAGTACTTC.

Here the CDR3 reads CAISEAGDEQFF. The DNA of the CDR3 is TGTGCCATCAGTGAAGCCGGGGATGAGCAGTTCTTC. The rearrangement joins TRBV10-3 to TRBJ2-1, with a possible D match to TRBD2 (5 bases). This CDR3 is 12 amino acids long. The germline CDR1 and CDR2 sequences are ENHRY and SYGVKD. The V end was cut by 3 bases, the J end by 8 bases, with 8 bases between.

The J gene is TRBJ2-4, the V gene TRBV5-1, with D possibly being TRBD2 (5 bases). The J call may not be correct, given that the DNA end is closer to TRBJ2-7. Germline CDR1 SGHRS, CDR2 YFSETQ. This CDR3 has 12 residues. CDR3 nucleotide sequence: TGCGCCAGCAGCTCTAGCCTCGACGAGCAGTACTTC. It codes for CASSSSLDEQYF.

The V gene is TRBV29-1, the J gene TRBJ2-4, with D possibly called TRBD1 or TRBD2 (5 bases each). The J call is doubtful: the DNA matches TRBJ2-5 better. The germline gives CDR1 SQVTM, CDR2 ANQGSEA. The CDR3 spans 12 residues. DNA for the CDR3: TGCAGCGTCGGGGACGTGCAAGAGACCCAGTACTTC. Encoded protein: CSVGDVQETQYF.

The chain recombines TRBV25-1 with TRBJ1-1, with D tentatively TRBD1 (6 bases). V shed 7 bases and J shed 1 base, with 28 bases lying between them. Per the germline V gene, CDR1 is MGHDK and CDR2 is SYGVNS. The CDR3 spans 19 residues. This CDR3 is CASTMTRDTQYTRNTEAFF. The CDR3 DNA follows: TGTGCCAGCACCATGACCCGGGACACACAATATACGCGGAACACTGAAGCTTTCTTT.

The chain has TRBV29-1 and TRBJ2-5; 12 nucleotides align to TRBD1. The last part of the DNA fits TRBJ2-7 better; the J call may be wrong. Looked up from germline, CDR1 is SQVTM and CDR2 is ANQGSEA. The CDR3 is made up of 15 amino acids. For the CDR3, the DNA is TGCAGCGCCGGCCTTGGGACAGGGGGCGATTACGAGCAGTACTTC. Amino acids: CSAGLGTGGDYEQYF.

The V and J genes are TRBV20-1 and TRBJ2-1, with 13 bases lining up with TRBD2. The J segment lost 10 bases and the V segment lost 0 bases, leaving 12 bases of the junction unmatched. This CDR3 comprises 17 residues. Germline V lookup: CDR1 DFQATT, CDR2 SNEGSKA (reference sequence). In nucleotides, the CDR3 is TGCAGTGCTAGAGACCCCTCACTAGCGGGAGGGCCAGGAGAGCAGTTCTTC. It translates to CSARDPSLAGGPGEQFF.

This clonotype has more than one count but fewer than ten. The J gene is TRBJ2-5, the V gene TRBV6-5; D may correspond to TRBD1 or TRBD2 (6 bases each). The tail of the sequence fits TRBJ2-7 better, so the J call may be wrong. Looked up from germline, CDR1 is MNHEY and CDR2 is SVGAGI. The CDR3 is made up of 14 amino acids. DNA of the CDR3: TGTGCCAGCAGCCCTTTTGCAGGGGAGGACGAGCAGTACTTC. Protein product: CASSPFAGEDEQYF.